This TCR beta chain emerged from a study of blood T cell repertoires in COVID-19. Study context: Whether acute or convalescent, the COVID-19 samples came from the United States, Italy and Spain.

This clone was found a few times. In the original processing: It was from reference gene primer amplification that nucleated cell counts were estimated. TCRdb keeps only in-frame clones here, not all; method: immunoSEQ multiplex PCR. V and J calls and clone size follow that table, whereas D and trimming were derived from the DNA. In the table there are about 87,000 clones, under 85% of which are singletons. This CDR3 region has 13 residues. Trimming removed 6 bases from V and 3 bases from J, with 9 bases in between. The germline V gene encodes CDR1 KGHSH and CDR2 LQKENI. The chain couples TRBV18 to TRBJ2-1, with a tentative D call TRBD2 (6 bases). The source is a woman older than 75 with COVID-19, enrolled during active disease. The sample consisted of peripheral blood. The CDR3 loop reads CASSLGSYNEQFF. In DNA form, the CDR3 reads TGTGCCAGCTCCCTCGGGAGCTACAATGAGCAGTTCTTC. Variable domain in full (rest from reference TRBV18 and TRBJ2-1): NAGVMQNPRHLVRRRGQEARLRCSPMKGHSHVYWYRQLPEEGLKFMVYLQKENIIDESGMPKERFSAEFPKEGPSILRIQQVVRGDSAAYFCASSLGSYNEQFFGPGTRLTVL.